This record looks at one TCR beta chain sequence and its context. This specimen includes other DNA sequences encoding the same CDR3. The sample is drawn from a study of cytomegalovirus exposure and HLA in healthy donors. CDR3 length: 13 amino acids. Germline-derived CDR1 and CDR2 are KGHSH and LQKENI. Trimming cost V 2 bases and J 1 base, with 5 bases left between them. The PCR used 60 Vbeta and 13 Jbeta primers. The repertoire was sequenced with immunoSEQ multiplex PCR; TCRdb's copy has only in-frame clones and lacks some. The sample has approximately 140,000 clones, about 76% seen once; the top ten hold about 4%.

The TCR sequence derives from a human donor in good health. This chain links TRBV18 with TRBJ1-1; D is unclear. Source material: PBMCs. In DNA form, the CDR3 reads TGTGCCAGCTCACCAGGGCAGAACACTGAAGCTTTCTTT. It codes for CASSPGQNTEAFF. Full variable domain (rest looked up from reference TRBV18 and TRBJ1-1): NAGVMQNPRHLVRRRGQEARLRCSPMKGHSHVYWYRQLPEEGLKFMVYLQKENIIDESGMPKERFSAEFPKEGPSILRIQQVVRGDSAAYFCASSPGQNTEAFFGQGTRLTVV.